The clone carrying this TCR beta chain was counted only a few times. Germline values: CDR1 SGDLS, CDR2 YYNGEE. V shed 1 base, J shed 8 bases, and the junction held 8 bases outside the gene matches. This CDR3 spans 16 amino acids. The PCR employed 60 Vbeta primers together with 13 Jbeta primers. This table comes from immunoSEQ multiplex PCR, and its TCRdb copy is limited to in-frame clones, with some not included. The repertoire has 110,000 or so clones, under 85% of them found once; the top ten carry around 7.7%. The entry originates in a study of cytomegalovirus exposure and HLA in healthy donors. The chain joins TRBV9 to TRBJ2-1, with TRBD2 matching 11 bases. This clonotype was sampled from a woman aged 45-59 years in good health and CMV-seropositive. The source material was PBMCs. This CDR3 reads CASSVLLAGAAHEQFF. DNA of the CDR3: TGTGCCAGCAGCGTATTACTAGCGGGAGCCGCGCATGAGCAGTTCTTC.